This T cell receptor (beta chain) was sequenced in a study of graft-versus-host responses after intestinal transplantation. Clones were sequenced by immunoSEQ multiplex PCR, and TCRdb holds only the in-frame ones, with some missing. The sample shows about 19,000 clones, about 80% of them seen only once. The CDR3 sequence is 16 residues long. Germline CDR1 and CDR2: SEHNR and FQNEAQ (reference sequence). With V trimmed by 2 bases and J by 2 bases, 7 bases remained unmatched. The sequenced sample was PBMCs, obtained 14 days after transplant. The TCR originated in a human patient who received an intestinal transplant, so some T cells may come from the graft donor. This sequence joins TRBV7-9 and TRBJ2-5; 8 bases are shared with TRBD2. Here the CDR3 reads CASSLSPGLVQETQYF. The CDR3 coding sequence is TGTGCCAGCAGCTTATCTCCGGGACTAGTGCAAGAGACCCAGTACTTC.